This T cell receptor (beta chain) comes out of a study of cytomegalovirus exposure and HLA in healthy donors. 60 Vbeta and 13 Jbeta primers were used in PCR. Produced via immunoSEQ multiplex PCR; TCRdb's table is partial and in-frame only. The repertoire includes some 180,000 clones, around 80% of them detected once, and less than 4.5% sits in the top ten. This receptor was obtained from a woman aged 60 to 75 in good health and CMV-seropositive. Sequencing used PBMCs.

CDR3 amino acids: CASSLGRGSGNTDTQYF. CDR3 coding DNA: TGCGCCAGCAGCTTGGGTAGGGGGTCTGGAAACACAGATACGCAGTATTTT. The chain couples TRBV5-1 to TRBJ2-3, with D perhaps matching TRBD1 (6 bases). This CDR3 has 17 residues. Germline V gene lookup returns CDR1 SGHRS and CDR2 YFSETQ. V lost 0 bases and J 2 bases, leaving 16 bases between the germline ends.